This T cell receptor (beta chain) stems from a study of CXCR3-negative and CXCR3-positive naive CD8 T cells. Findings and limits, study-wide: TRB CDR3s of CXCR3-positive naive cells were more hydrophobic than those of CXCR3-negative naive cells. Fresh PBMCs went into most assays, and CXCR3 expression partly declined after cryopreservation.

Concerning this clonotype: Antigen unknown.

Researchers prepared the TRB cDNA libraries using 5' RACE with UMI labels. One entry per CDR3 protein, without DNA, is what TCRdb gives after re-calling the 5' RACE reads. The data show about 90,000 distinct CDR3 sequences, and the top ten clones hold less than 0.85%. The CDR3 spans 14 residues. Germline-derived CDR1 and CDR2 are SGHTA and FQGNSA. The specimen sequenced was naive CXCR3+ CD8+ T cells from blood. Noted subset: CD45RO-CCR7+CD27+CD95- naive CD8+ T cells expressing CXCR3 (TNR3+). V usage is TRBV7-2 and J usage is TRBJ2-7; TCRdb returns TRBD2, unconfirmable since there is no DNA. This receptor was obtained from a human donor in good health. Some clones in this sample may be carry-over from other donors' samples. The CDR3 loop is CASSLGEGTYEQYF.